Listed below are T cell receptor beta chains from one sample, sequenced in a study of cytomegalovirus exposure and HLA in healthy donors. Profiled with immunoSEQ multiplex PCR; TCRdb holds only in-frame clones, not every one. The sample lists about 160,000 clones, around 80% occurring once. Sequencing was done on a sample of PBMCs. The receptor set was obtained from a male donor in good health and CMV-seronegative. Both conserved end residues are part of each CDR3. A D gene is named only where the DNA matches it firmly. Size values are once, few and many counts, or a class for expanded clones, and some rows have none.

TRBV14	-	-	TRBJ2-4	CASSQAQGYGIQYF	TGTGCCAGCAGCCAAGCGCAGGGGTATGGCATTCAGTACTTC
TRBV6-1	few	TRBD1	TRBJ1-1	CASTYRGSNTEAFF	TGTGCCAGCACTTACAGGGGCTCCAACACTGAAGCTTTCTTT
TRBV27	-	TRBD1	TRBJ2-7	CASSLFHRGEQYF	TGTGCCAGCAGTTTATTCCACAGGGGCGAGCAGTACTTC
TRBV7-6	once	TRBD2	TRBJ2-3	CASSSSGSGSDTQYF	TGTGCCAGCAGTTCTAGCGGGAGTGGGTCAGATACGCAGTATTTT
TRBV11-3	-	-	TRBJ2-3	CASSLDSRGTDTQYF	TGTGCCAGCAGCTTAGACAGCCGGGGCACAGATACGCAGTATTTT
TRBV7-9	-	TRBD2	TRBJ2-1	CASSLGTSGGWGSYNEQFF	TGTGCCAGCAGCTTAGGCACTAGCGGGGGCTGGGGCTCCTACAATGAGCAGTTCTTC
TRBV4-2	-	TRBD1	TRBJ2-2	CASSQTHRGDTGELFF	TGTGCCAGCAGCCAAACCCACAGGGGCGACACCGGGGAGCTGTTTTTT
TRBV6-1	-	TRBD2	TRBJ2-2	CASRSTSGSTGELFF	TGTGCCAGCAGGTCGACTAGCGGGAGCACCGGGGAGCTGTTTTTT
TRBV28	-	-	TRBJ2-2	CASSSPLVMNTGELFF	TGTGCCAGCAGTTCCCCCCTAGTGATGAACACCGGGGAGCTGTTTTTT
TRBV5-6	-	TRBD1	TRBJ1-1	CASSWGQGDTEAFF	TGTGCCAGCAGCTGGGGACAGGGCGACACTGAAGCTTTCTTT
TRBV19	-	TRBD2	TRBJ2-5	CASSILAGGPRETQYF	TGTGCCAGTAGTATACTAGCGGGGGGGCCAAGAGAGACCCAGTACTTC
TRBV19	-	-	TRBJ2-2	CASRITDQNTGELFF	TGTGCCAGTAGGATCACAGACCAGAACACCGGGGAGCTGTTTTTT
TRBV7-8	-	-	TRBJ1-1	CASSPFPNTEAFF	TGTGCCAGCAGCCCCTTCCCCAACACTGAAGCTTTCTTT
TRBV5-1	-	TRBD1	TRBJ1-5	CASSVGQGDQPQHF	TGCGCCAGCAGCGTAGGACAGGGGGATCAGCCCCAGCATTTT
TRBV9	-	TRBD2	TRBJ2-2	CASSVATSGRTGELFF	TGTGCCAGCAGCGTAGCGACTAGCGGGAGGACCGGGGAGCTGTTTTTT
TRBV19	few	-	TRBJ1-1	CASSPRPLNTEAFF	TGTGCCAGTAGCCCCAGGCCTTTGAACACTGAAGCTTTCTTT
TRBV27	-	-	TRBJ1-2	CASSWPQDSLNYGYTF	TGTGCCAGCAGTTGGCCTCAGGACAGCTTAAACTATGGCTACACCTTC
TRBV2	-	-	TRBJ1-5	CASQRVLNQPQHF	TGTGCCAGCCAACGGGTTTTGAATCAGCCCCAGCATTTT
TRBV9	-	TRBD2	TRBJ2-5	CASSVGLAGGLGETQYF	TGTGCCAGCAGCGTAGGGCTAGCGGGAGGGCTGGGAGAGACCCAGTACTTC
TRBV1	-	-	TRBJ2-7	CTSSQDHRGRRHEQYF	TGCACCAGCAGCCAAGATCATCGGGGGAGACGTCACGAGCAGTACTTC
TRBV18	-	TRBD1	TRBJ2-2	CASSQTGVTNTGELFF	TGTGCCAGCTCACAAACAGGGGTTACGAACACCGGGGAGCTGTTTTTT
TRBV10-3	-	-	TRBJ1-6	CAITGQTNSPLHF	TGTGCCATCACTGGACAGACAAATTCACCCCTCCACTTT
TRBV18	-	-	TRBJ2-7	CASSPQLSLIYEQYF	TGTGCCAGCTCACCACAGCTTAGTCTAATCTACGAGCAGTACTTC
TRBV21-1	-	-	TRBJ2-7	CASSKGRLTGVQYF	TGTGCCAGCAGCAAAGGACGCTTGACAGGCGTGCAGTACTTC
TRBV7-2	-	TRBD2	TRBJ2-7	CASSFPPAPSGGSAYEQYF	TGTGCCAGCAGCTTCCCCCCTGCCCCCAGCGGGGGTTCAGCCTACGAGCAGTACTTC
TRBV7-6	-	-	TRBJ2-5	CASSLDREETQYF	TGTGCCAGCAGCTTAGACAGGGAAGAGACCCAGTACTTC
TRBV7-9	-	-	TRBJ1-2	CASSLEGGYGYTF	TGTGCCAGCAGCTTAGAGGGAGGGTATGGCTACACCTTC
TRBV7-9	-	-	TRBJ1-3	CASSLGDISGNTIYF	TGTGCCAGCAGCTTGGGGGACATCTCTGGAAACACCATATATTTT
TRBV7-9	-	TRBD1	TRBJ2-7	CASSDTGTGVGEQYF	TGTGCCAGCAGCGACACCGGGACAGGGGTCGGCGAGCAGTACTTC
TRBV7-2	-	-	TRBJ2-3	CASSLAQLEKWGDTQYF	TGTGCCAGCAGCTTAGCCCAACTAGAGAAGTGGGGAGATACGCAGTATTTT
TRBV9	-	TRBD1	TRBJ2-7	CASSEGGDRGYYEQYF	TGTGCCAGCAGCGAAGGGGGGGACAGGGGGTACTACGAGCAGTACTTC
TRBV19	few	TRBD1	TRBJ2-1	CASSIGLGQVPNEQFF	TGTGCCAGTAGTATAGGTCTAGGACAGGTCCCAAATGAGCAGTTCTTC
TRBV7-9	-	-	TRBJ2-2	CALAENTGELFF	TGTGCCTTAGCGGAGAACACCGGGGAGCTGTTTTTT